Sequencing of this TCR beta chain was carried out in a study of beta chain features in type 1 diabetes. The authors reverse transcribed all of the isolated RNA, so sequencing captured expressed TCRB transcripts. The method was immunoSEQ multiplex PCR; TCRdb's version includes in-frame clones alone and lacks a portion of them. Among roughly 350,000 clones listed, approximately 11% were seen once. The germline V gene has CDR1 SGHTA and CDR2 FQGTGA. The CDR3 contains 15 residues. Trimming pared 5 bases from V and 1 base from J, leaving 12 bases between. Sorted populations were all over 95% pure. This receptor was taken from a woman younger than 45 in good health. Sequences were obtained from naive CD4+ T cells from blood. The gene calls are TRBV7-3 and TRBJ2-1; D might be TRBD2 (6 bases). This CDR3 reads CASSQLALSYNEQFF. The CDR3 DNA follows: TGTGCCAGCAGCCAACTAGCCTTGTCCTACAATGAGCAGTTCTTC.